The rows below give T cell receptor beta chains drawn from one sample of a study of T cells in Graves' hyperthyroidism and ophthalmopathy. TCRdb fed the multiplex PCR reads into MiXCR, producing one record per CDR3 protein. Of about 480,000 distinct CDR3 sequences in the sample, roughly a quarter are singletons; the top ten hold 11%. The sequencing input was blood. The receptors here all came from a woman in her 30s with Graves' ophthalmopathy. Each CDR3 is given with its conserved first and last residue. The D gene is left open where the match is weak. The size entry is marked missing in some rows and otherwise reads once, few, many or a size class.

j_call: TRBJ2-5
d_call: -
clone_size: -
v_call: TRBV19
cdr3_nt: TGTGCCAGTAGTATGTTAGGCCAAGAGACCCAGTACTTC
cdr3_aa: CASSMLGQETQYF

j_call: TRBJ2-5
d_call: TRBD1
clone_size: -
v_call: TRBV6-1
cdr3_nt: TGTGCCAGCCGGACAGGACAGAACCAAGAGACGGAGTACTTC
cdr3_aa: CASRTGQNQETEYF

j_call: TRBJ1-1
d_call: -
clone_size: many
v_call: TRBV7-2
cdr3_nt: TGTGCCAGCAGCTTGGTGGGTACGCTGAACACTGAAGCTTTCTTT
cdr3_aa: CASSLVGTLNTEAFF

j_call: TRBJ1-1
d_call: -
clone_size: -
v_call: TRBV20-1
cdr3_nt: TGCAGTGCTAGAGCTGGGGGCGACGGAGCTTTCTTT
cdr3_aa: CSARAGGDGAFF

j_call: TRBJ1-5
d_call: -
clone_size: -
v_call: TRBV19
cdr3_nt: TGTGCCAGTAGTATAGGGCGGGGGCCGGGCAATCAGCCCCAGCATTTT
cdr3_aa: CASSIGRGPGNQPQHF

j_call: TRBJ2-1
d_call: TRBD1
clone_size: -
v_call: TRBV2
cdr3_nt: TGTGCCAGCAGTGACAGGGGGCCCTACAATGAGCAGTTCTTC
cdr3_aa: CASSDRGPYNEQFF

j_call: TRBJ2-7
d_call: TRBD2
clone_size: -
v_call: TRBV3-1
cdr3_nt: TGTGCCAGCAGCCAGCGACTAGCGGTCTCCTACGAGCAGTACTTC
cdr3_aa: CASSQRLAVSYEQYF

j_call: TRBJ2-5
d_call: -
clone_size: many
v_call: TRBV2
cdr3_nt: TGTGCCAGCAGTGGAGGGCTACGGGAGACCCAGTACTTC
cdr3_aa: CASSGGLRETQYF

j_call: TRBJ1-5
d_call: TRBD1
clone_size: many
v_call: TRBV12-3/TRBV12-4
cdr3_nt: TGTGCCAGCAGTCCGGACAGGGGTTTCAATCAGCCCCAGCATTTT
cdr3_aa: CASSPDRGFNQPQHF

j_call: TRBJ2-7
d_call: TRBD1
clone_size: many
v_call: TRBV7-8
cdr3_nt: TGTGCCAGCAGCTTGCGAGGGGGCGCCGGCTCCTACGAGCAGTACTTC
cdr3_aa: CASSLRGGAGSYEQYF

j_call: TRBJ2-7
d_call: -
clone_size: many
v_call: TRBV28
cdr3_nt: TGTGCCAGCAGTAATAGAAACACCTACGAGCAGTACTTC
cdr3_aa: CASSNRNTYEQYF

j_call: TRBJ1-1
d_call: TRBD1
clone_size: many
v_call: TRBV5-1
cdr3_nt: TGCGCCAGCAGCTTGGTGGGGTCGGGACAGGGGTCGAGGGCTTTCTTT
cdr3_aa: CASSLVGSGQGSRAFF

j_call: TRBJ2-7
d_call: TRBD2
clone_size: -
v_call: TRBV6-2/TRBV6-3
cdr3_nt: TGTGCCAGCAGATCGACTAGCGGGAGTTTCCCCGAGCAGTACTTC
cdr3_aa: CASRSTSGSFPEQYF

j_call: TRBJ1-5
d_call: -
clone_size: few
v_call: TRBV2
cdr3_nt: TGTGCCAGCAGTCCCGAGTCGGGGCGCAATCAGCCCCAGCATTTT
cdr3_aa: CASSPESGRNQPQHF

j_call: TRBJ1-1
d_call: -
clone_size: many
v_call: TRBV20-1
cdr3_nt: TGCAGTGCTAGTGAAGTCGATTACGGACAGCCCATGAACACTGAAGCTTTCTTT
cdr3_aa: CSASEVDYGQPMNTEAFF

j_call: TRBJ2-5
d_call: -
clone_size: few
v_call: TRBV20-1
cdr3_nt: TGCAGTGCTAGCACAACCAGCCAAGAGACCCAGTACTTC
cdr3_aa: CSASTTSQETQYF

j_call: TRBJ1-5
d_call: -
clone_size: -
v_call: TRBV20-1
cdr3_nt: TGCAGTGCTGGGGGTTATAGCAATCAGCCCCAGCATTTT
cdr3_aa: CSAGGYSNQPQHF

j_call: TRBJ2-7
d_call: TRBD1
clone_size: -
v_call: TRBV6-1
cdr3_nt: TGTGCCAGCAGTGCGATCCTAATCCCCCGGGACAGCCCCTACGAGCAGTACTTC
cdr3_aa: CASSAILIPRDSPYEQYF

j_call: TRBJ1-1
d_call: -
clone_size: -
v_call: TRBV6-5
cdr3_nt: TGTGCCAGCAGTTACCTTGGGGCGAGATCGAACACTGAAGCTTTCTTT
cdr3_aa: CASSYLGARSNTEAFF

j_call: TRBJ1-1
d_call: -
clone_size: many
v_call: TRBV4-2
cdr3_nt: TGTGCCAGCAGCCAAGATAGTTCAGGAACTGTGAACACTGAAGCTTTCTTT
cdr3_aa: CASSQDSSGTVNTEAFF

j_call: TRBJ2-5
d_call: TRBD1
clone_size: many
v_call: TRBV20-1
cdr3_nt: TGCAGTGCTCGGACAGGGTGGAGAGAGACCCAGTACTTC
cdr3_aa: CSARTGWRETQYF

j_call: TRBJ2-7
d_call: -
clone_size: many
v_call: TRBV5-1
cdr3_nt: TGCGCCAGCAGCACCACAGGGCTAGCCTACGAGCAGTACTTC
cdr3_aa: CASSTTGLAYEQYF

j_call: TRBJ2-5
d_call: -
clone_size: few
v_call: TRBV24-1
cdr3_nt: TGTGCCACCAGTGGTGCGGGGAAGACCCAGTACTTC
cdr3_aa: CATSGAGKTQYF

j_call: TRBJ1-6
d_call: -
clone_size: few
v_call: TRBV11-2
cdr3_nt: TGTGCCAGCAGCTTAATGGTAGCCCCAGTAGGGTCACCCCTCCACTTT
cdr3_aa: CASSLMVAPVGSPLHF

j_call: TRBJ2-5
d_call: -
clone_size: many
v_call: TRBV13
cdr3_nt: TGTGCCAGCAGCTTAGGCGGGACCGGGGAGACCCAGTACTTC
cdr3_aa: CASSLGGTGETQYF

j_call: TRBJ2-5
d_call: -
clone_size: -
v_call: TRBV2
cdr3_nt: TGTGCCAGCAGTGAAGGGCAGAAAGAGACCCAGTACTTC
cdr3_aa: CASSEGQKETQYF

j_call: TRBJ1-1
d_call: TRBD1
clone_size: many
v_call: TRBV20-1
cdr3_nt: TGCAGTGCTGAGAGGGGGCTGGTAGCTTTCTTT
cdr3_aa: CSAERGLVAFF

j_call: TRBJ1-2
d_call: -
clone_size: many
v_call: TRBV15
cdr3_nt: TGTGCCACCAGCAGAGTGGCAAAGCAAGGCTACACCTTC
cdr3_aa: CATSRVAKQGYTF

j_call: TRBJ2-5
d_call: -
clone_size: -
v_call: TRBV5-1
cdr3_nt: TGCGCCAGCAGCTTGGATGGGGGGCGCGAGGAGACCCAGTACTTC
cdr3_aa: CASSLDGGREETQYF

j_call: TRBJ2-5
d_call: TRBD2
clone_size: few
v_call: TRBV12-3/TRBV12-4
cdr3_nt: TGTGCCAGCAGTTTCACCCCCCCTCGTGGGCGGGGGAGAGAGACCCAGTACTTC
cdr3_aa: CASSFTPPRGRGRETQYF

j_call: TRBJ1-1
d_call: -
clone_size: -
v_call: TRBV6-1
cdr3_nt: TGTGCCAGCAGTGCTACGAGGACCGGGAACACTGAAGCTTTCTTT
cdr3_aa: CASSATRTGNTEAFF

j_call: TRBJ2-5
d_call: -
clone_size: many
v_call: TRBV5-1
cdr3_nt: TGCGCCAGCAGAAACCAAGAGACCCAGTACTTC
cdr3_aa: CASRNQETQYF

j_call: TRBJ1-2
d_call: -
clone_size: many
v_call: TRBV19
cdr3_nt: TGTGCCAGTACCCCCGACAGAGCATATGGCTACACCTTC
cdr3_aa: CASTPDRAYGYTF

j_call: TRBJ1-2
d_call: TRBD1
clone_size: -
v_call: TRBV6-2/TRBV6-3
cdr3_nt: TGTGCCAGCAGTATTTCTCACAGGGGCGGCTATGGCTACACCTTC
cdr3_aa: CASSISHRGGYGYTF

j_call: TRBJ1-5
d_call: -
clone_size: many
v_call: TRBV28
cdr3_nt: TGTGCCAGCAGGTCTCGGGGAGTTAGCAATCAGCCCCAGCATTTT
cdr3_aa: CASRSRGVSNQPQHF

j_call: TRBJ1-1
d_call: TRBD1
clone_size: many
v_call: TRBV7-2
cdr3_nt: TGTGCCAGCAGCTTAGACAGGGGATACACTGAAGCTTTCTTT
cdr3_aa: CASSLDRGYTEAFF

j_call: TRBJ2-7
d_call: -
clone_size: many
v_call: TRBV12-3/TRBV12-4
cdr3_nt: TGTGCCAGCAGTTTTGTCCGGGACGTAGTCTACGAGCAGTACTTC
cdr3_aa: CASSFVRDVVYEQYF

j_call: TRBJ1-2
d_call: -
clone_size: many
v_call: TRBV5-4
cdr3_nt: TGTGCCAGCAGCGATCGATATAACTATGGCTACACCTTC
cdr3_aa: CASSDRYNYGYTF

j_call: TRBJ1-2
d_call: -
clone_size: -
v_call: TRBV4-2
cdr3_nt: TGTGCCAGCAGCCAAGAATCTGGACGGAACTATGGCTACACCTTC
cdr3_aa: CASSQESGRNYGYTF

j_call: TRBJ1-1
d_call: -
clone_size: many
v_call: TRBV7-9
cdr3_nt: TGTGCCAGCAGCTCTACGGAGACAGGTTGGAACACTGAAGCTTTCTTT
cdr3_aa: CASSSTETGWNTEAFF

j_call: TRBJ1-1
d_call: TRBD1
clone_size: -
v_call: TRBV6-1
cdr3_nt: TGTGCCAGCAGTCGATGGGACAGGGAGAACACTGAAGCTTGCTTT
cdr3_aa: CASSRWDRENTEACF

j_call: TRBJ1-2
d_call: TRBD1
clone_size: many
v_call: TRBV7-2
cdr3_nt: TGTGCCAGCAGCGAAAGACAGGGTGTTACTGTAGGCTACACCTTC
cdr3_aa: CASSERQGVTVGYTF

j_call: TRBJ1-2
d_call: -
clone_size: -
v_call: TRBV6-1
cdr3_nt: TGTGCCAGCAGTGAGGCAGGGCCCTATGGCTACACCTTC
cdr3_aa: CASSEAGPYGYTF

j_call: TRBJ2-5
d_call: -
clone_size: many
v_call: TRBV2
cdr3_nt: TGTGCCAGCATTCAAGAGACCCAGTACTTC
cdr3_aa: CASIQETQYF

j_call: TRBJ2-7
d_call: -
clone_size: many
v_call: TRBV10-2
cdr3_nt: TGCGCCAGCAGCCCCGGGGGCCAGCAGTACTTC
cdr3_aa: CASSPGGQQYF

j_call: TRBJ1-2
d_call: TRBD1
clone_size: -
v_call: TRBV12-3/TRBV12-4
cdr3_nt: TGTGCCAGCAGTTCCAGCGGGCAGGGGGCGCGTGGCTACACCTTC
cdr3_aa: CASSSSGQGARGYTF

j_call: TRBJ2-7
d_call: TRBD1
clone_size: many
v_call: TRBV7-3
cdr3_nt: TGTGCCAGCAGCTCGAACACCGGGACAGGGCTCGTACACTTC
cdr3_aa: CASSSNTGTGLVHF

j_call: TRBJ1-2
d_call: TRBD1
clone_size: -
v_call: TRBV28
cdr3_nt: TGTGCCAGCAGTTCAGGACAGGGCTACTATGGTTACACCTTC
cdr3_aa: CASSSGQGYYGYTF

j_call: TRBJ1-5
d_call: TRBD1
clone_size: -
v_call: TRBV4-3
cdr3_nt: TGCGCCAGCAGCCAAGATATACAGGGGGCGCCTCAGCCCCAGCATTTT
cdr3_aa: CASSQDIQGAPQPQHF

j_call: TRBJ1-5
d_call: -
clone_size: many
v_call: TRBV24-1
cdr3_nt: TGTGCCACCAGTGATGGAATTCAGCCCCAGCATTTT
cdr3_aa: CATSDGIQPQHF

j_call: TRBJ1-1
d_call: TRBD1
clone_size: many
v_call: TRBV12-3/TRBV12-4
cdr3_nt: TGTGCCAGCAGTTCCCCAGGGGGGAACACTGAAGCTTTCTTT
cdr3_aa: CASSSPGGNTEAFF

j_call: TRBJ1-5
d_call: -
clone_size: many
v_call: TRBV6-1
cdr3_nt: TGTGCCAGCAGTGAACCCGGCCAGCCCCAGCATTTT
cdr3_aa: CASSEPGQPQHF

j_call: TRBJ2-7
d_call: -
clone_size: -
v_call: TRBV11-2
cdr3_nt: TGTGCCAGCAGCTTTGGCCCTAGGAACGAGCAGTACTTC
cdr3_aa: CASSFGPRNEQYF

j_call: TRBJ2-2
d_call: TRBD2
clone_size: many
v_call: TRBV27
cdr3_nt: TGTGCCAGCAGTTTAGGGGCGGGGGGGCGCACCGGGGAGCTGTTTTTT
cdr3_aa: CASSLGAGGRTGELFF

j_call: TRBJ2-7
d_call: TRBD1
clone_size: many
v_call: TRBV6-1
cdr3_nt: TGTGCCAGCAGTGGAGGGGACAGCTACGAGCAGTACTTC
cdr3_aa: CASSGGDSYEQYF

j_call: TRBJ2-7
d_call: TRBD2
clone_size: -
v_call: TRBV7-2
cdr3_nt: TGTGCCAGCAGTCCCGCGGGGGATAGTCCCTACGAGCAGTACTTC
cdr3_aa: CASSPAGDSPYEQYF